Listed below are T cell receptor beta chains from one sample, sequenced in a study of technical replicates of blood from several donors. Clones were sequenced by immunoSEQ multiplex PCR, and TCRdb holds only the in-frame ones, with some missing. Here the sample spans more than 90,000 clones, approximately 96% being singletons. Sequencing was carried out using T cells isolated from PBMCs. The receptors stem from a human donor in good health. Both conserved end residues are part of each CDR3. A D gene is named only where the DNA matches it firmly. Expanded clones get a size class; other rows say once, few or many, or leave the size out.

TRBJ1-5	.	.	TRBV4-1	TGCGCCAGCAGCCACGGGCAGGGAGGGAGCAATCAGCCCCAGCATTTT	CASSHGQGGSNQPQHF
TRBJ2-1	TRBD2	.	TRBV6-5	TGTGCCAGCAGTTACGCTAGCGGGATCGGGGACAATGAGCAGTTCTTC	CASSYASGIGDNEQFF
TRBJ1-5	.	.	TRBV20-1	TGCAGTGCTAGAGAAGACTGGCCCCAGCATTTT	CSAREDWPQHF
TRBJ1-5	TRBD1	once	TRBV6-5	TGTGCCAGCAGTAAACAGGGGGGGGTAGAGCCCCAGCATTTT	CASSKQGGVEPQHF
TRBJ1-1	.	.	TRBV30	TGTGCCTGGAGTGTATCTCGGACAGACTTGAACACTGAAGCTTTCTTT	CAWSVSRTDLNTEAFF
TRBJ1-1	TRBD1	.	TRBV5-1	TGCGCCAGCAGCTCGGACAGGACCAACACTGAAGCTTTCTTT	CASSSDRTNTEAFF
TRBJ2-7	.	.	TRBV27	TGTGCCAGCAGTTTCGGGACATTTTACGAGCAGTACTTC	CASSFGTFYEQYF
TRBJ2-7	.	.	TRBV28	TGTGCCAGCAGCCAGGGTCCCGGGCGGGAGCAGTACTTC	CASSQGPGREQYF
TRBJ1-1	.	.	TRBV18	TGTGCCAGCTCAATTAACGAGGCCGTGGGCACTGAAGCTTTCTTT	CASSINEAVGTEAFF
TRBJ2-7	TRBD1	.	TRBV18	TGTGCCAGCTCACCCGGACAGGGGTCCGCCAACTACGAGCAGTACTTC	CASSPGQGSANYEQYF
TRBJ2-7	TRBD2	.	TRBV13	TGTGCCAGCAGCTTAGGCCGGCTAGCGGAGACCTACGAGCAGTACTTC	CASSLGRLAETYEQYF
TRBJ2-7	TRBD1	.	TRBV10-1	TGCGCCAGCAGTGAAACGGGCACAGGGGGCTCAGACGAGCAGTACTTC	CASSETGTGGSDEQYF
TRBJ2-7	TRBD2	.	TRBV11-3	TGTGCCAGCAGCTTAGCGGGGGGGCCTCACGAGCAGTACTTC	CASSLAGGPHEQYF
TRBJ2-3	TRBD1	.	TRBV11-2	TGTGCCAGCAGCTTAGTAAACAGGGGGGCCGCGCAGTATTTT	CASSLVNRGAAQYF
TRBJ2-7	TRBD2	.	TRBV27	TGTGCCAGCAGTCTAGCGGGAGGCCGCCTCGGGGGATTCTACGAGCAGTACTTC	CASSLAGGRLGGFYEQYF
TRBJ1-1	TRBD1	.	TRBV6-5	TGTGCCAGCAGCTTCGACAGGGACACTGAAGCTTTCTTT	CASSFDRDTEAFF
TRBJ2-3	TRBD2	.	TRBV11-2	TGTGCCAGCAGCTTAGGGGCTAGCGGGGGGTACTTCTCAGATACGCAGTATTTT	CASSLGASGGYFSDTQYF
TRBJ2-3	TRBD2	.	TRBV6-1	TGTGCCAGCAGTTCATGGGCTAGCGGGAGGAGGTTT	CASSSWASGRRF
TRBJ1-1	.	.	TRBV5-5	TGTGCCAGCGGGCCCAGAGTCACGGCGAACACTGAAGCTTTCTTT	CASGPRVTANTEAFF
TRBJ1-5	TRBD1	.	TRBV28	TGTGCCAGCAGTCCCCGCCAGGGGGCCCATCAGCCCCAGCATTTT	CASSPRQGAHQPQHF
TRBJ2-7	TRBD2	once	TRBV10-3	TGTGCCATTATGGGTAGCGGGACCGGAGACGGCGAGCAGTACTTC	CAIMGSGTGDGEQYF
TRBJ2-7	.	.	TRBV25-1	TGTGCCAGCAGTGAGGAGGACAGCCCCTACGAGCAGTACTTC	CASSEEDSPYEQYF
TRBJ2-1	TRBD2	.	TRBV29-1	TGCAGCGTCGAGAAAGGGACTAGCTCCTACAATGAGCAGTTCTTC	CSVEKGTSSYNEQFF
TRBJ2-7	TRBD2	.	TRBV2	TGTGCCAGCAGTAGGACTAGCGGTTCCTACGAGCAGTACTTC	CASSRTSGSYEQYF
TRBJ1-1	TRBD1	.	TRBV16	TGTGCCAGCAGCAGACAGGGCCTAAACACTGAAGCTTTCTTT	CASSRQGLNTEAFF
TRBJ1-3	TRBD1	.	TRBV5-1	TGCGCCAGCAGCGCGCCGGGACAGGGAGGCACCATATATTTT	CASSAPGQGGTIYF
TRBJ2-7	.	.	TRBV12-2	TGTGCAAGTCGCTTAAGAAGAGGGGACAGGGGTGTCCGGAATCGGAAGTCACCTCTCTACGAGCAGTACTTC	CASRLRRGDRGVRNRKSPLYEQYF
TRBJ1-1	.	.	TRBV19	TGTGCCAGTAGTATCCAGATACACACTGAAGCTTTCTTT	CASSIQIHTEAFF
TRBJ2-1	TRBD2	.	TRBV10-1	TGCGCCAGCAGTGAGGCTAGCGGATCCTACAATGAGCAGTTCTTC	CASSEASGSYNEQFF
TRBJ2-1	.	once	TRBV6-5	TGTGCCAGCAGTTACCGTAATGAGCAGTTCTTC	CASSYRNEQFF
TRBJ1-4	.	.	TRBV30	TGTGCCTGGAGTAAACAGGGAAGTAATGAAAAACTGTTTTTT	CAWSKQGSNEKLFF
TRBJ1-2	.	.	TRBV7-9	TGTGCCAGCAGCCAAAGACAGGACGGCTACACCTTC	CASSQRQDGYTF
TRBJ2-3	TRBD2	.	TRBV4-1	TGCGCCAGCAGCCAACGAGCGGCTAGCGGGAGCACAGATACGCAGTATTTT	CASSQRAASGSTDTQYF